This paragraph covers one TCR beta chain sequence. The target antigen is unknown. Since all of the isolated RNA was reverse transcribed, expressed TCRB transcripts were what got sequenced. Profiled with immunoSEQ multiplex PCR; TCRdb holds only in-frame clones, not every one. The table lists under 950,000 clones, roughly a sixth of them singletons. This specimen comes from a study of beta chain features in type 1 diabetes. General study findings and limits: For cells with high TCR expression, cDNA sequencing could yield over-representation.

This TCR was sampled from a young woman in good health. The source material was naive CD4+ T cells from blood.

CDR3 DNA: TGTGCCAGCACCCCTTCGGGGATCTCCTACGAGCAGTACTTC. Protein sequence: CASTPSGISYEQYF. The J gene is TRBJ2-7, the V gene TRBV6-6, with a possible D match to TRBD2 (5 bases). Germline assignment: CDR1 MNHNY and CDR2 SVGAGI (reference sequence). The V end was cut by 7 bases, the J end by 0 bases, with 13 bases between. This CDR3 is built from 14 residues.